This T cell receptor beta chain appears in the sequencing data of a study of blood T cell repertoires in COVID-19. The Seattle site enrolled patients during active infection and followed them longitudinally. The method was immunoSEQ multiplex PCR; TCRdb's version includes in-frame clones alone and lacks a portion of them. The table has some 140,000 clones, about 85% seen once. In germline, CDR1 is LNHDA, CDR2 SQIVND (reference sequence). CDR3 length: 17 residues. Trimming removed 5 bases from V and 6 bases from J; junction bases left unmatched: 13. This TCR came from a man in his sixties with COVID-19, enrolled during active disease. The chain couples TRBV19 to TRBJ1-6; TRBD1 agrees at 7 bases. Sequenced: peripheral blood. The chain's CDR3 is CASSPWGQSGANSPLHF. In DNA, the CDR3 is TGTGCCAGTAGTCCGTGGGGACAGTCTGGGGCTAATTCACCCCTCCACTTT.